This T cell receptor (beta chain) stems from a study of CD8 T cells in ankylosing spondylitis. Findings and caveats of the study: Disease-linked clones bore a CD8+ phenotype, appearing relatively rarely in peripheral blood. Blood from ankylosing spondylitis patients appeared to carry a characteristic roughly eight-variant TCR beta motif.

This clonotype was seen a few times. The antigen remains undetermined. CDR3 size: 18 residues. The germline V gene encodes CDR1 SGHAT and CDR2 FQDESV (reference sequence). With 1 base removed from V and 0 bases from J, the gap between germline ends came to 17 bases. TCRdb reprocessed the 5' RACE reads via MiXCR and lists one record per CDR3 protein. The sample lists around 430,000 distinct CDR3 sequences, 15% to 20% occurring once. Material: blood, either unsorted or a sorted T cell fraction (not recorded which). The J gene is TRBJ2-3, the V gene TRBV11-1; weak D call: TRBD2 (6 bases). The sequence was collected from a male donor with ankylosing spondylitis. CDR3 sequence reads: CASSLDSRGSGSTDTQYF. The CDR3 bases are TGTGCCAGCAGCTTAGACTCGCGGGGATCGGGAAGCACAGATACGCAGTATTTT.